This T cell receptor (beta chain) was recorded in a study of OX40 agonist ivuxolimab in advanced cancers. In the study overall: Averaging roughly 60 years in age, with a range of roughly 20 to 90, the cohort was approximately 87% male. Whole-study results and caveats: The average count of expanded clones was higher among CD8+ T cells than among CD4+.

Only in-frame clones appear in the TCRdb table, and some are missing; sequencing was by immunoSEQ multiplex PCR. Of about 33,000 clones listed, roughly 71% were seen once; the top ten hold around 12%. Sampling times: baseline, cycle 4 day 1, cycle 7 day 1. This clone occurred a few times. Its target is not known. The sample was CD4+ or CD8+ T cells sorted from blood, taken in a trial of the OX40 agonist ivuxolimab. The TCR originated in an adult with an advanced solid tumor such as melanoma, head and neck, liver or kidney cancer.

The chain's CDR3 is CASSDGPLNSPLHF. The CDR3 region has the DNA TGTGCCAGCAGTGACGGGCCGCTCAATTCACCCCTCCACTTT. The chain joins TRBV6-4 to TRBJ1-6, with unresolved D. In germline, CDR1 is MRHNA, CDR2 SNTAGT. Trimming cost V 2 bases and J 7 bases, with 9 bases left between them. CDR3 size: 14 residues.